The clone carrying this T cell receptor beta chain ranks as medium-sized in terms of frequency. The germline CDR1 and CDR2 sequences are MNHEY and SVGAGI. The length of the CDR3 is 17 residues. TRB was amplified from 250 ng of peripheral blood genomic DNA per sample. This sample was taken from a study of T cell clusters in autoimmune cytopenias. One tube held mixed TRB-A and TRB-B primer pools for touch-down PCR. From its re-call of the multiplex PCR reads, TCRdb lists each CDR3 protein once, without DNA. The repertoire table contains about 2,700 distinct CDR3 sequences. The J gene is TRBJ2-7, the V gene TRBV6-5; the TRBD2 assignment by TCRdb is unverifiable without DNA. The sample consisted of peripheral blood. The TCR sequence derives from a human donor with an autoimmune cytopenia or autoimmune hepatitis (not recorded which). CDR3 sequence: CASSYSRLAGDWSEQYF.